A selection of T cell receptor beta chains follows, all from one sample in a study of tumor-infiltrating lymphocytes in primary liver carcinoma. TCRdb re-derived calls from the multiplex PCR reads in MiXCR, one entry per CDR3 protein. This sample carries 90,000 to 150,000 distinct CDR3 sequences, roughly 70% of them seen once, and the ten largest clones take around 8.1%. The sequencing input was tumor-adjacent normal liver tissue. Source of these receptors: a woman aged 55-70 years with primary liver carcinoma and hepatitis B virus infection. CDR3s include the opening cysteine and the closing phenylalanine or tryptophan. The D gene is left open where the match is weak. Where a row states a size, it is once, few, many or the class of an expanded clone; other rows omit it.

NA	NA	TRBV29-1	TRBJ2-3	CSVLTGSTDMQCF	TGCAGCGTTTTAACGGGTTCCACGGATATGCAGTGTTTT
many	NA	TRBV6-1	TRBJ2-5	CASSEGGTKETQYF	TGTGCCAGCAGTGAGGGTGGCACCAAAGAGACCCAGTACTTC
many	NA	TRBV28	TRBJ2-3	CASSLTPGGADTQYF	TGTGCCAGCAGTTTAACCCCCGGGGGCGCAGATACGCAGTATTTT
many	TRBD2	TRBV13	TRBJ2-7	CASSFGLGKYEQYF	TGTGCCAGCAGCTTCGGACTAGGGAAGTACGAGCAGTACTTC
few	TRBD1	TRBV28	TRBJ2-4	CASSTSGTGLNIQYF	TGTGCCAGCAGTACCTCTGGGACAGGGCTCAACATTCAGTACTTC
NA	NA	TRBV29-1	TRBJ2-3	CSVEGQVVDRWKTDTQYF	TGCAGCGTTGAAGGACAGGTCGTGGATAGGTGGAAGACAGATACGCAGTATTTT
many	NA	TRBV6-6	TRBJ2-6	CASSSGGSGANVLTF	TGTGCCAGCAGTTCCGGGGGCTCTGGGGCCAACGTCCTGACTTTC
once	TRBD2	TRBV7-3	TRBJ2-1	CASSLEGTSGSNEQFF	TGTGCCAGCAGCTTAGAGGGGACTAGCGGGAGCAATGAGCAGTTCTTC
NA	TRBD1	TRBV12-3/TRBV12-4	TRBJ1-1	CTSSFSTGGQSEAFF	TGTACCAGCAGTTTTAGCACAGGGGGCCAAAGTGAAGCTTTCTTT
NA	TRBD2	TRBV11-2	TRBJ2-7	CASSSGGRTSGCEQYF	TGTGCCAGCAGCTCCGGCGGGAGGACCTCGGGATGCGAGCAGTACTTC
many	NA	TRBV6-1	TRBJ2-7	CASSARYYEQYF	TGTGCCAGCAGTGCCCGATACTACGAGCAGTACTTC
NA	NA	TRBV19	TRBJ1-5	CASSIPDRLAQSQHF	TGTGCCAGTAGTATCCCCGACAGGTTAGCCCAGTCCCAGCATTTT
NA	NA	TRBV28	TRBJ2-5	CASSTPAPRTQETQYF	TGTGCCAGCAGTACCCCCGCCCCGAGGACCCAAGAGACCCAGTACTTC
NA	NA	TRBV29-1	TRBJ2-7	CSVDGTRDEQYF	TGCAGCGTTGATGGGACAAGGGACGAGCAGTACTTC
few	TRBD2	TRBV30	TRBJ2-3	CAWRPAGSVDTQYF	TGTGCCTGGAGACCAGCGGGGAGTGTCGATACGCAGTATTTT
NA	NA	TRBV11-2	TRBJ2-3	CPGSPPGRISETDTQYF	TGTCCCGGCAGCCCCCCCGGGCGAATAAGCGAGACAGATACGCAGTATTTT
NA	NA	TRBV4-2	TRBJ2-1	CASSRGDSYNEEFF	TGTGCCAGCAGCCGGGGGGACTCCTACAATGAAGAGTTCTTC
NA	NA	TRBV5-6	TRBJ1-2	CASILPGTIYGYTF	TGTGCCAGCATCCTCCCCGGGACAATCTATGGCTACACCTTC
NA	NA	TRBV11-2	TRBJ2-1	CASILRWRNNEQFF	TGTGCCAGCATCTTGAGGTGGCGGAACAATGAGCAGTTTTTC
few	TRBD2	TRBV11-2	TRBJ2-5	CASNYSRGSGRETRYF	TGTGCCAGCAACTACTCTCGTGGTAGCGGGAGAGAGACCCGGTACTTC
few	NA	TRBV7-9	TRBJ1-1	CASSSWFLGTEVFF	TGTGCCAGCAGCTCGTGGTTTTTAGGGACTGAAGTTTTCTTT
NA	NA	TRBV20-1	TRBJ2-4	CSARSSPGSKNIQYF	TGCAGTGCTAGATCGAGCCCCGGGTCTAAAAACATTCAGTACTTC
NA	NA	TRBV6-5	TRBJ1-1	CASSRDREFMNTEAFF	TGTGCCAGCAGTAGGGATAGGGAGTTTATGAACACTGAAGCTTTCTTT
NA	NA	TRBV7-9	TRBJ1-1	CASSLWGSTEASF	TGTGCCAGCAGCTTATGGGGTAGCACTGAAGCTTCCTTT
NA	NA	TRBV28	TRBJ1-1	CASTGQNTEAIF	TGTGCCAGCACAGGACAGAACACTGAAGCCATCTTT
once	NA	TRBV7-6	TRBJ2-2	CASNPGWDTGELFF	TGTGCCAGCAACCCCGGGTGGGACACCGGGGAGCTGTTTTTT
NA	NA	TRBV12-3/TRBV12-4	TRBJ1-5	CASNSGTQPQHF	TGTGCCAGTAACTCCGGGACTCAGCCCCAGCATTTT
NA	TRBD2	TRBV24-1	TRBJ2-1	CATGDLPKATSGMDNEQFF	TGTGCCACCGGTGATCTTCCCAAAGCGACTAGCGGGATGGACAATGAGCAGTTCTTC
many	TRBD2	TRBV29-1	TRBJ2-5	CSVRGLAIGLETQYF	TGCAGCGTTCGGGGACTAGCTATAGGGCTGGAGACCCAGTACTTC
NA	NA	TRBV6-5	TRBJ2-1	CANSHRLDGEQFF	TGTGCCAACAGCCACAGACTAGACGGTGAGCAGTTCTTC
NA	TRBD2	TRBV12-5	TRBJ2-1	CASRNEREAPNEQSF	TGTGCCAGCAGAAACGAGCGGGAGGCTCCCAATGAGCAGTCCTTC
many	NA	TRBV29-1	TRBJ1-3	CSVGGGLSGNTIYF	TGCAGCGTTGGTGGAGGCCTCTCTGGAAACACCATATATTTT
NA	TRBD1	TRBV5-5	TRBJ2-2	CASSLAGTFGTGDSGELLF	TGTGCCAGCAGCTTGGCTGGAACTTTCGGGACAGGGGACTCCGGGGAGCTGTTATTT
NA	NA	TRBV5-4	TRBJ2-2	CASSLGEVTNTGELFF	TGTGCAAGCAGCTTAGGGGAGGTTACGAACACCGGGGAGCTGTTTTTT
NA	NA	TRBV29-1	TRBJ2-3	CSIKDYGYTYTQYF	TGCAGCATTAAAGACTACGGGTACACATATACGCAGTATTTT
few	TRBD1	TRBV28	TRBJ1-1	CASSWGQANTEAFF	TGTGCCAGCAGTTGGGGACAGGCTAACACTGAAGCTTTCTTT
NA	TRBD1	TRBV7-9	TRBJ2-2	CTSSSLDREDTGELFF	TGTACCAGCAGCTCCTTGGACAGGGAAGACACCGGGGAACTGTTTTTT
NA	NA	TRBV4-3	TRBJ2-7	CASSQDRGAGDEQYF	TGCGCCAGCAGCCAAGATAGGGGGGCGGGAGACGAGCAGTACTTC
once	NA	TRBV5-1	TRBJ2-4	CASSFDRRGTKNIQYF	TGTGCCAGCAGCTTTGACAGGAGAGGAACCAAAAACATTCAGTACTTC
many	NA	TRBV28	TRBJ1-2	CASSLSWRSNGYTF	TGTGCCAGCAGTTTATCATGGCGTTCGAATGGCTACACCTTC
NA	TRBD1	TRBV12-3/TRBV12-4	TRBJ1-5	CTCSGTGNQPQHF	TGTACCTGCAGTGGGACAGGGAACCAACCCCAGCATTTT
NA	TRBD2	TRBV6-6	TRBJ2-7	CASSSPRTSGGEHYF	TGTGCCAGCAGTTCCCCCAGGACATCGGGGGGAGAGCATTACTTC
NA	TRBD2	TRBV11-1	TRBJ2-1	CASSLYDASGRNKQFF	TGTGCCAGCAGCCTATACGATGCTAGCGGAAGAAATAAGCAGTTCTTC
NA	NA	TRBV28	TRBJ2-3	CASRFGRHDTQYF	TGTGCCAGCAGATTCGGAAGGCACGATACGCAGTATTTT
NA	NA	TRBV12-3/TRBV12-4	TRBJ2-7	CASSFGRGQGAGEQYF	TGTGCCAGCAGCTTCGGCCGTGGGCAGGGGGCGGGGGAGCAGTACTTT